This passage covers 21 T cell receptor beta chains from one sample sequenced in a study of identical twins. TCRdb passed the 5' RACE reads through MiXCR, listing each CDR3 protein once. There are about 530,000 distinct CDR3 sequences in the sample; about 15% occur only once, and roughly 0.42% lies in the top ten. This same sample was also part of a study on yellow fever vaccine responses in identical twins.

Sequenced sample: CD4+ T cells sorted from blood. The receptors here all came from a woman between 18 and 30 years old in good health.

This clonotype was seen only a few times. The V gene is TRBV28, the J gene TRBJ2-4, with D perhaps being TRBD1 or TRBD2 (6 bases each). V was trimmed by 10 bases and J by 3 bases, leaving 13 bases between them. The CDR3 covers 13 residues. Germline CDR1 and CDR2: MDHEN and SYDVKM. For the CDR3, the DNA is TGTGCCACCCTAAAGGGGGGCAAAAACATTCAGTACTTC. Protein: CATLKGGKNIQYF.

V is TRBV20-1 and J is TRBJ2-1; 7 nucleotides agree with TRBD2. Unmatched junction bases numbered 19, after V lost 6 bases and J lost 5 bases. The CDR3 has 17 amino acids. Germline V gene data show CDR1 as DFQATT and CDR2 as SNEGSKA (reference sequence). The CDR3 DNA reads as TGCAGTGCGGGTCGAAGGGTGAGCGGGGTCATAGACAATGAGCAGTTCTTC. Translating gives CSAGRRVSGVIDNEQFF.

This clonotype was counted many times. The V gene is TRBV2, the J gene TRBJ2-1, with 10 nucleotides matching TRBD2. Germline V gene sequence: CDR1 SNHLY, CDR2 FYNNEI. The CDR3 sequence is 14 residues long. V was pared by 3 bases and J by 9 bases, with 5 bases of the junction left unmatched. CDR3 amino acids: CASSDIAGGSEQFF. The CDR3 region has the DNA TGTGCCAGCAGTGATATAGCGGGAGGAAGTGAGCAGTTCTTC.

This clonotype was observed many times. The rearrangement joins TRBV24-1 to TRBJ2-7; TRBD1 agrees at 9 bases. The CDR3 sequence is 15 residues long. Germline V gives CDR1 KGHDR, CDR2 SFDVKD. The V and J ends lost 5 bases and 2 bases, in that order; junction bases with no gene match: 6. This CDR3 is CATSGPGQGTYEQYF. CDR3 bases: TGTGCCACCAGTGGACCGGGACAGGGAACCTACGAGCAGTACTTC.

The rearrangement links TRBV24-1 to TRBJ2-3; TRBD2 matches at 9 bases. This CDR3 has 16 residues. Per germline, CDR1 KGHDR and CDR2 SFDVKD. V was pared by 3 bases and J by 4 bases, with 7 bases of the junction left unmatched. CDR3 loop: CATSDGGRASADTQYF. The CDR3 region has the DNA TGTGCCACCAGTGATGGCGGGAGGGCCTCCGCAGATACGCAGTATTTT.

There are a few counts of this clonotype. The chain has TRBV20-1 and TRBJ2-7; 11 nucleotides match TRBD2. Trimming took 6 bases from V and 3 from J; bases not matched to a gene: 7. Germline V gene data show CDR1 as DFQATT and CDR2 as SNEGSKA (reference sequence). The CDR3 sequence is 14 residues long. The CDR3 reads CSAQTSGGDYEQYV. The CDR3 region has the DNA TGCAGTGCCCAAACTAGCGGGGGAGACTACGAGCAGTACGTC.

The chain links TRBV2 to TRBJ2-7; D may be TRBD1 (6 bases). From germline, CDR1 is SNHLY and CDR2 FYNNEI. The V end lost 6 bases, the J end lost 5 bases, and 14 bases lay between the germline ends. The CDR3 runs 13 residues. CDR3 nucleotide sequence: TGTGCCAGCAGCACCCAGGGGATACACGAGCAGTACTTC. Translating gives CASSTQGIHEQYF.

V and J are TRBV12-3 or TRBV12-4 and TRBJ2-3; TRBD1 aligns across 7 bases. J gave up 5 bases and V 6 bases, and 8 bases lay outside the gene matches. The CDR3 loop spans 14 amino acids. The CDR3 DNA reads as TGTGCCAGCAGCCGAGACAGGGCGGTAGATACGCAGTATTTT. Translation: CASSRDRAVDTQYF.

In this sample, this clonotype turned up a few times. CDR3 residues: CASSRDSLSNQPQHF. The CDR3 DNA reads TGTGCCAGCAGCCGGGACAGTCTTAGCAATCAGCCCCAGCATTTT. V and J are TRBV7-8 and TRBJ1-5, with TRBD1 matching 7 bases. CDR3 length: 15 residues. V lost 5 bases to trimming and J lost 0 bases; unmatched junction nucleotides: 4. CDR1 SGHVS and CDR2 FQNEAQ come from the germline V gene.

This clonotype turned up a few times. The CDR3 bases are TGCGCCAGCAGCTTGAGGGCTAGCGGGAGCCGGCTGGTCGGGGAGCTGTTTTTT. It specifies CASSLRASGSRLVGELFF. This chain links TRBV5-1 with TRBJ2-2; 10 nucleotides agree with TRBD2. The CDR3 is made up of 18 amino acids. V was pared by 1 base and J by 7 bases, with 13 bases of the junction left unmatched. Looked up from germline, CDR1 is SGHRS and CDR2 is YFSETQ.

This clonotype was seen a few times. The chain links TRBV29-1 to TRBJ2-1; TRBD2 matches at 11 bases. Germline values: CDR1 SQVTM, CDR2 ANQGSEA. V shed 4 bases and J 8 bases; nucleotides not matched to a gene: 10. The CDR3 has 15 amino acids. The CDR3 loop is CSVGWRLAGSHEQFF. As DNA, the CDR3 is TGCAGCGTTGGGTGGCGACTAGCGGGGTCCCATGAGCAGTTCTTC.

The rearrangement uses TRBV3-1 and TRBJ1-4; D not resolved. The CDR3 length is 15 residues. V was cut by 4 bases and J by 3 bases, with 12 bases left in between. Germline CDR1 is LGHDT and CDR2 is YNNKEL (reference sequence). The CDR3 sequence is CASSPPIVANEKLFF. The CDR3 coding sequence is TGTGCCAGCAGCCCCCCTATAGTTGCTAATGAAAAACTGTTTTTT. The whole variable domain, filled in from reference TRBV3-1 and TRBJ1-4, reads DTAVSQTPKYLVTQMGNDKSIKCEQNLGHDTMYWYKQDSKKFLKIMFSYNNKELIINETVPNRFSPKSPDKAHLNLHINSLELGDSAVYFCASSPPIVANEKLFFGSGTQLSVL.

The genes are TRBV2 and TRBJ1-2, with 7 bases that match TRBD1. V lost 2 bases, J lost 4 bases, and 4 bases stayed unmatched. This CDR3 region has 14 residues. The germline V gene has CDR1 SNHLY and CDR2 FYNNEI. The CDR3 reads CASSELGQPYGYTF. CDR3 bases: TGTGCCAGCAGTGAATTGGGACAGCCCTATGGCTACACCTTC.

This sequence joins TRBV20-1 and TRBJ1-5; no definite D call. Deletions cut 0 bases from V and 11 bases from J, with 11 bases between. This CDR3 has 12 residues. Germline-derived CDR1 and CDR2 are DFQATT and SNEGSKA (reference sequence). The CDR3 DNA sequence: TGCAGTGCTAGAGAAGTACTTGGGGCCCAGCATTTT. Residues: CSAREVLGAQHF.

This clonotype has a handful of counts. The CDR3 region has the DNA TGTGCCAGCAGTAGGGAGGGAACTACGACTGAAGCTTTCTTT. It specifies CASSREGTTTEAFF. The chain joins TRBV6-1 to TRBJ1-1; the D is unclear. The CDR3 totals 14 residues. The ends were cut back, 5 bases at V and 5 bases at J, with 15 bases in the middle. Per germline, CDR1 MNHNS and CDR2 SASEGT.

Remarks on this clonotype: An end of the junction does not agree with germline; a read error may underlie this. The CDR3 nucleotides read TGTGCCAGCTGCCAAGGCGTAGCGGGGGCTGCCTACAATGAGCAGTTCTTC. Translation: CASCQGVAGAAYNEQFF. V is TRBV3-1 and J is TRBJ2-1, with 9 bases that match TRBD2. CDR3 length equals 17 residues. Germline CDR1 is LGHDT and CDR2 is YNNKEL (reference sequence).

The chain joins TRBV5-1 to TRBJ1-4; D is unresolved. The CDR3 runs to 13 residues. V lost 4 bases, J lost 0 bases, and 4 bases lay in between. Germline CDR1 reads SGHRS; CDR2 reads YFSETQ. This chain's CDR3 is CASSPATNEKLFF. The CDR3 region has the DNA TGCGCCAGCAGCCCAGCAACTAATGAAAAACTGTTTTTT.

This clonotype was seen a handful of times. The chain couples TRBV7-2 to TRBJ1-6, with 10 bases identical to TRBD1. CDR3 size: 17 residues. Germline CDR1 and CDR2: SGHTA and FQGNSA. V lost 2 bases and J lost 2; bases outside the gene matches: 3. The CDR3 here is CASSLHDRGPYNSPLHF. CDR3 nucleotide sequence: TGTGCCAGCAGCTTACACGACAGGGGGCCCTATAATTCACCCCTCCACTTT. Variable domain in full (rest from reference TRBV7-2 and TRBJ1-6): GAGVSQSPSNKVTEKGKDVELRCDPISGHTALYWYRQSLGQGLEFLIYFQGNSAPDKSGLPSDRFSAERTGGSVSTLTIQRTQQEDSAVYLCASSLHDRGPYNSPLHFGNGTRLTVT.

This clonotype has just a few counts. The rearrangement uses TRBV5-1 and TRBJ2-1; tentatively, D is TRBD1 (7 bases). Per the germline V gene, CDR1 is SGHRS and CDR2 is YFSETQ. Trimming cost V 4 bases and J 4 bases, with 15 bases left between them. The CDR3 runs to 15 residues. CDR3 DNA sequence: TGCGCCAGCAGCCCGGAGGGGACAGTATACAATGAGCAGTTCTTC. Its protein product is CASSPEGTVYNEQFF. The variable domain in full, with the rest retrieved from reference TRBV5-1 and TRBJ2-1, is KAGVTQTPRYLIKTRGQQVTLSCSPISGHRSVSWYQQTPGQGLQFLFEYFSETQRNKGNFPGRFSGRQFSNSRSEMNVSTLELGDSALYLCASSPEGTVYNEQFFGPGTRLTVL.

This chain joins TRBV5-1 and TRBJ2-5, with 14 bases aligning to TRBD2. The trim removed 4 bases at V and 13 bases at J, leaving 9 bases unmatched. Germline V lookup: CDR1 SGHRS, CDR2 YFSETQ. CDR3 size: 14 residues. The CDR3: CASSTGLAGDPRYF. The CDR3 DNA is TGCGCCAGCAGCACGGGACTAGCGGGGGACCCCCGGTACTTC.

This clonotype appeared a few times. V is TRBV3-1 and J is TRBJ2-1; 8 bases are shared with TRBD2. Germline V gives CDR1 LGHDT, CDR2 YNNKEL (reference sequence). The CDR3 sequence is 15 residues long. The V gene end was trimmed by 6 bases and the J gene end by 7 bases; junction bases not matched to a gene: 11. CDR3: CASSRRTSKVNEQFF. The CDR3 DNA is TGTGCCAGCAGTCGTCGGACTAGCAAGGTGAATGAGCAGTTCTTC.